Below, one T cell receptor (beta chain) is given with its context. The sample belongs to a study of blood T cell repertoires in COVID-19. Study as a whole: The study drew acute and convalescent COVID-19 samples from the United States, Italy and Spain. Sample material is recorded as cDNA or gDNA derived from T cells, B-cell-depleted T cells, or PBMCs.

The CDR3 extends over 13 amino acids. The V gene's germline CDR1 is SGHNT and CDR2 YENEEA. V lost 3 bases, J lost 4 bases, and 4 bases lay in between. As handled by the study authors: Reference gene primers were amplified, and this amplification served to estimate nucleated cell counts. The data were produced by immunoSEQ multiplex PCR, yet TCRdb's version contains in-frame clones alone and is incomplete. The DNA was the basis for D and trimming; V, J and clone size are from that table. The repertoire includes 250,000 to 350,000 clones, about 82% of them detected once, and 1.5% to 2% sits in the top ten.

The sample comprised peripheral blood. The TCR originated in a woman in her forties or fifties with acute or convalescent COVID-19. V usage is TRBV11-3 and J usage is TRBJ2-6; D is unclear. The CDR3 sequence: CASSFFGANVLTF. DNA for the CDR3: TGTGCCAGCAGCTTCTTCGGGGCCAACGTCCTGACTTTC.